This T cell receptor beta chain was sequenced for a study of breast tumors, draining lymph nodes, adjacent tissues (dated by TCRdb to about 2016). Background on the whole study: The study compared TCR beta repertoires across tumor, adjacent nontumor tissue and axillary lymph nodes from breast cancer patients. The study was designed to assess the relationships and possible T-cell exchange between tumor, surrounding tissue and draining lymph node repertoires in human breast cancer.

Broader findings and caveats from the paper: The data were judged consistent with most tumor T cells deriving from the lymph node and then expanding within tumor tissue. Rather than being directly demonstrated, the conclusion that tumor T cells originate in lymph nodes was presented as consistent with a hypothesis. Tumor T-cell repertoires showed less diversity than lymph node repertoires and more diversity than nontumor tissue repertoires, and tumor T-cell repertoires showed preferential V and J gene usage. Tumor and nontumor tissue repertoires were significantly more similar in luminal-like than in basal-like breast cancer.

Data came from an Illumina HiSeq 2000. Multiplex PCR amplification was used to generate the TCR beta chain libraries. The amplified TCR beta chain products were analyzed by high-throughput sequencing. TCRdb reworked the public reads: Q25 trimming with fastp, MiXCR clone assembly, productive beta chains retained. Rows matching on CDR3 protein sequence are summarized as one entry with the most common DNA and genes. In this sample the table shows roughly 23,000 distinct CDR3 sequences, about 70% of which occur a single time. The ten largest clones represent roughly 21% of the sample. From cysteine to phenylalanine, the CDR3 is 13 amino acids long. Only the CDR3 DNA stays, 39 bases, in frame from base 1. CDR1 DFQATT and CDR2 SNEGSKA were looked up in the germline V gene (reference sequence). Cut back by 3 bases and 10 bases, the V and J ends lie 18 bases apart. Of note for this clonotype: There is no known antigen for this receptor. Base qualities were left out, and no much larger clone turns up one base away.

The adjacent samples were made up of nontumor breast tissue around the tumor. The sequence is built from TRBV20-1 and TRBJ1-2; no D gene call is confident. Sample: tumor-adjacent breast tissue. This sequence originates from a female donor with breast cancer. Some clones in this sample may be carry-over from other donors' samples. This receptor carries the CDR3 CSARFGVGNAYTF. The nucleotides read TGCAGTGCTAGGTTCGGCGTTGGGAATGCCTACACCTTC.